The present T cell receptor beta chain was sequenced within a study of a mutant IDH1 vaccine in newly diagnosed glioma. Background on the study: Patients began vaccination 4-6 weeks after radiotherapy alone, or with temozolomide cycles.

Sequenced by immunoSEQ multiplex PCR; TCRdb stores in-frame clones only, minus some. This sample has tens of thousands of clones; roughly 82% occur once, and the top ten carry approximately 19%. Per the germline V gene, CDR1 is MNHEY and CDR2 is SVGAGI. Between the trimmed V and J ends, which lost 2 bases and 1 base, there was a span of 11 bases. CDR3 size: 15 residues. Time point: week 47, end of study. Every vaccination contained 300 ug of the mutant IDH1 20-mer peptide and was paired with topical imiquimod. Concerning this clone: The antigen remains unidentified.

This receptor was taken from a man between 18 and 35 years old with glioma. Some clones in this sample may be carry-over from other donors' samples. The rearrangement links TRBV6-5 to TRBJ1-2; the D gene is possibly TRBD1 (6 bases). Material: PBMCs, obtained from a glioma patient whose treatment included an IDH1 peptide vaccine. The chain's CDR3 is CASSYTWTVNYGYTF. The CDR3 DNA is TGTGCCAGCAGTTACACGTGGACAGTTAACTATGGCTACACCTTC.